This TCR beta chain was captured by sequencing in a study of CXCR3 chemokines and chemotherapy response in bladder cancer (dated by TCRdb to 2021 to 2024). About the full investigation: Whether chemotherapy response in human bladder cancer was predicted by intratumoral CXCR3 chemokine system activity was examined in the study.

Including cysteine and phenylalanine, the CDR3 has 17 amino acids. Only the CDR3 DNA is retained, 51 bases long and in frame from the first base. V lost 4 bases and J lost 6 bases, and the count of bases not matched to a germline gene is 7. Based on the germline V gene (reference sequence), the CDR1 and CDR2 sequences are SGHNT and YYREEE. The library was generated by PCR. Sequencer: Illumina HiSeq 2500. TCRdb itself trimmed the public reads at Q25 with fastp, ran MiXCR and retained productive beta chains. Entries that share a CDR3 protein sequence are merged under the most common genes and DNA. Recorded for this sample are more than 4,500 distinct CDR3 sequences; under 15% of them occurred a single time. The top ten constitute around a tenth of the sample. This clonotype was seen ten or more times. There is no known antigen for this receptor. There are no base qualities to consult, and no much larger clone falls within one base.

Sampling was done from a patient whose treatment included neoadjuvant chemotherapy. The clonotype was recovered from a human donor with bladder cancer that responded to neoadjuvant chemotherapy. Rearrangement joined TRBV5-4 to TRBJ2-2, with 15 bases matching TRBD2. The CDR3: CASSPPGTSGRSGELFF. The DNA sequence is TGTGCCAGCAGCCCTCCCGGGACTAGCGGGAGGTCCGGGGAGCTGTTTTTT.